This T cell receptor beta chain was retrieved from a study of OX40 agonist ivuxolimab in advanced cancers. Only in-frame clones appear in the TCRdb table, and some are missing; sequencing was by immunoSEQ multiplex PCR. The top ten hold approximately 0.99% of the sample, which has around 63,000 clones, roughly 87% seen once. The CDR3 has 15 amino acids. After removal of 5 bases from V and 7 bases from J, the junction contained 7 bases not matched to a gene. The germline CDR1 and CDR2 sequences are SGHNT and YYREEE (reference sequence). The sample in question was CD4+ or CD8+ T cells sorted from blood, obtained in a trial of the OX40 agonist ivuxolimab. The TCR originated in an adult with an advanced solid tumor such as melanoma, head and neck, liver or kidney cancer. The J gene is TRBJ2-4, the V gene TRBV5-4; 12 bases align to TRBD2. For the CDR3, the DNA is TGTGCCAGCAGTCTAGCGGGGGGGCATGCGAACATTCAGTACTTC. The encoded protein is CASSLAGGHANIQYF.